Each of the 20 T cell receptor beta chains below was sequenced from the same sample in a study of cytomegalovirus exposure and HLA in healthy donors. The PCR made use of 60 Vbeta and 13 Jbeta primers. Assay: immunoSEQ multiplex PCR; the TCRdb copy retains only in-frame clones and omits some. This repertoire shows about 190,000 clones, 81% found once; its top ten account for 3.4%. The sequenced material came from PBMCs. These receptor sequences come from a man aged 35 to 55 in good health and CMV-seropositive.

This clone appeared a few times. The rearrangement uses TRBV6-6 and TRBJ2-3; D uncertain. Between the trimmed V and J ends, which lost 8 bases and 2 bases, there was a span of 8 bases. The V gene's germline CDR1 is MNHNY and CDR2 SVGAGI (reference sequence). CDR3 length equals 12 residues. As DNA, the CDR3 is TGTGCCAGCCGTAGACTCACAGATACGCAGTATTTT. Amino acid sequence: CASRRLTDTQYF.

This clone occurred a few times. The V and J genes are TRBV14 and TRBJ1-2; maybe TRBD1 (5 bases). The V gene lost 1 base and the J gene lost 4 bases, with 10 bases spanning the gap. The germline CDR1 and CDR2 sequences are SGHDN and FVKESK. This CDR3 is 14 amino acids long. CDR3 protein: CASSQGGWGYGYTF. The CDR3 coding sequence is TGTGCCAGCAGCCAAGGGGGCTGGGGCTATGGCTACACCTTC.

This clone was seen a few times. The rearrangement uses TRBV5-5 and TRBJ1-1; TRBD1 is a possible D gene (5 bases). V lost 0 bases and J 2 bases, leaving 8 bases between the germline ends. The CDR3 totals 14 residues. Germline values: CDR1 SGHKS, CDR2 YYEKEE (reference sequence). CDR3 bases: TGTGCCAGCAGCTTGGTTGGGGCTAACACTGAAGCTTTCTTT. This sequence encodes CASSLVGANTEAFF.

The chain couples TRBV5-4 to TRBJ2-2; 8 bases line up with TRBD1. CDR3 length: 16 residues. Unmatched junction bases numbered 7, after V lost 4 bases and J lost 2 bases. Germline V lookup: CDR1 SGHNT, CDR2 YYREEE (reference sequence). This chain's CDR3 is CASSTWTGRNTGELFF. For the CDR3, the DNA is TGTGCCAGCAGCACCTGGACAGGGAGAAACACCGGGGAGCTGTTTTTT. The whole variable domain, remainder taken from reference TRBV5-4 and TRBJ2-2, is ETGVTQSPTHLIKTRGQQVTLRCSSQSGHNTVSWYQQALGQGPQFIFQYYREEENGRGNFPPRFSGLQFPNYSSELNVNALELDDSALYLCASSTWTGRNTGELFFGEGSRLTVL.

The rearrangement joins TRBV6-6 to TRBJ2-5, with unresolved D. Trimming pared 2 bases from V and 1 base from J, leaving 5 bases between. The CDR3 covers 13 residues. CDR1 and CDR2 (germline): MNHNY, SVGAGI (reference sequence). The CDR3 sequence is CASSYAGQETQYF. CDR3 coding DNA: TGTGCCAGCAGTTACGCAGGCCAAGAGACCCAGTACTTC.

The J gene is TRBJ2-5, the V gene TRBV18; TRBD1 agrees at 8 bases. Trimming removed 5 bases from V and 3 bases from J; junction bases left unmatched: 11. The germline V gene has CDR1 KGHSH and CDR2 LQKENI. This CDR3 comprises 16 residues. In nucleotides, the CDR3 is TGTGCCAGCTCAACCTTAACAGGGGGTCATAAAGAGACCCAGTACTTC. It codes for CASSTLTGGHKETQYF.

The V call is TRBV5-6, the J call TRBJ2-7; D may be TRBD2 (6 bases). V was clipped by 0 bases and J by 9 bases, with 10 bases between them. The CDR3 runs to 12 residues. CDR1 and CDR2 from the germline V gene are SGHDT and YYEEEE. CDR3 nucleotide sequence: TGTGCCAGCAGCTTGGGACGGCGGGGGCAGTACTTC. Amino acids: CASSLGRRGQYF.

The chain has TRBV13 and TRBJ2-7, with 10 bases that match TRBD1. V was clipped by 5 bases and J by 5 bases; unmatched bases: 9. CDR1 and CDR2 from the germline V gene are PRHDT and FYEKMQ (reference sequence). The CDR3 runs 15 residues. The CDR3 region is CASSTRQGALNEQYF. The DNA of the CDR3 is TGTGCCAGCAGCACAAGACAGGGGGCATTGAACGAGCAGTACTTC.

J is TRBJ2-7 and V is TRBV28; the match to TRBD2 covers 9 bases. J was trimmed by 2 bases and V by 2 bases; bases with no gene match: 7. The CDR3 sequence is 16 residues long. Looked up from germline, CDR1 is MDHEN and CDR2 is SYDVKM. CDR3 loop: CASSLGGGGVPYEQYF. The CDR3 DNA reads as TGTGCCAGCAGTTTAGGGGGCGGGGGGGTACCCTACGAGCAGTACTTC.

The V gene is TRBV7-8, the J gene TRBJ2-2; maybe TRBD2 (5 bases). CDR1 is SGHVS and CDR2 is FQNEAQ in the germline V gene. The CDR3 consists of 16 residues. V was trimmed by 3 bases and J by 0 bases, leaving 11 bases between them. The CDR3 is CASSFLTRTNTGELFF. The CDR3 DNA sequence: TGTGCCAGCAGCTTCCTCACTAGAACGAACACCGGGGAGCTGTTTTTT.

The V gene is TRBV18, the J gene TRBJ2-1, with 8 bases fitting TRBD1. The V segment lost 4 bases and the J segment 0 bases; nucleotides outside the gene matches: 5. CDR1 KGHSH and CDR2 LQKENI come from the germline V gene. The CDR3 sequence is 16 residues long. The CDR3 DNA is TGTGCCAGCTCACTGGGACAGGTTAGCTCCTACAATGAGCAGTTCTTC. As protein: CASSLGQVSSYNEQFF. The variable domain in full, with the rest retrieved from reference TRBV18 and TRBJ2-1, is NAGVMQNPRHLVRRRGQEARLRCSPMKGHSHVYWYRQLPEEGLKFMVYLQKENIIDESGMPKERFSAEFPKEGPSILRIQQVVRGDSAAYFCASSLGQVSSYNEQFFGPGTRLTVL.

This clone has only one observation. This rearrangement joins TRBV11-3 to TRBJ2-5, with TRBD2 matching over 15 bases. The V segment lost 4 bases and the J segment 5 bases; nucleotides outside the gene matches: 5. CDR1 is SGHNT and CDR2 is YENEEA in the germline V gene. The length of the CDR3 is 16 residues. For the CDR3, the DNA is TGTGCCAGCAGCTACGGGACTAGCGGGAGGATGGAGACCCAGTACTTC. This sequence encodes CASSYGTSGRMETQYF. The whole variable domain, filled in from reference TRBV11-3 and TRBJ2-5, reads EAGVVQSPRYKIIEKKQPVAFWCNPISGHNTLYWYLQNLGQGPELLIRYENEEAVDDSQLPKDRFSAERLKGVDSTLKIQPAELGDSAVYLCASSYGTSGRMETQYFGPGTRLLVL.

CDR3 DNA sequence: TGTGCCAGCAGCCCCAGGATCCGGGAGGGAGAGACCCAGTACTTC. This gives the protein CASSPRIREGETQYF. This chain connects TRBV14 to TRBJ2-5, with 8 positions matching TRBD2. J gave up 4 bases and V 4 bases, and 8 bases lay outside the gene matches. Germline CDR1 and CDR2: SGHDN and FVKESK. The CDR3 consists of 15 residues.

This chain connects TRBV7-6 to TRBJ2-2; 7 bases fit TRBD2. The junction had 2 bases not matched to a gene; V was cut back by 4 bases and J by 0 bases. Germline CDR1 SGHVS, CDR2 FNYEAQ. The CDR3 has 15 residues. Here the CDR3 reads CASSWEGPNTGELFF. The CDR3 DNA follows: TGTGCCAGCAGCTGGGAGGGACCGAACACCGGGGAGCTGTTTTTT.

The chain has TRBV6-1 and TRBJ2-7, with 7 bases aligning to TRBD1. The CDR3 covers 13 residues. V trimming: 6 bases; J trimming: 5 bases; junction bases outside the gene matches: 7. Germline V lookup: CDR1 MNHNS, CDR2 SASEGT. The CDR3 coding sequence is TGTGCCAGCAGCCGACAGGGCACAAACGAGCAGTACTTC. It codes for CASSRQGTNEQYF.

The chain employs TRBV27 and TRBJ2-1, with 11 bases that match TRBD2. From germline, CDR1 is MNHEY and CDR2 SMNVEV (reference sequence). V shed 6 bases and J 4 bases; nucleotides not matched to a gene: 8. The CDR3 extends over 16 amino acids. CDR3 region: CASRTGLAGNYNEQFF. Here the CDR3 DNA reads TGTGCCAGCAGAACCGGACTAGCGGGCAATTACAATGAGCAGTTCTTC.

The chain couples TRBV7-9 to TRBJ2-1; D possibly corresponds to TRBD2 (5 bases). The CDR3 is made up of 12 amino acids. CDR1 SEHNR and CDR2 FQNEAQ come from the germline V gene (reference sequence). V was cut by 6 bases and J by 5 bases, with 8 bases left in between. CDR3 protein: CASRSGNNEQFF. CDR3 in DNA: TGTGCCAGCAGATCCGGGAACAATGAGCAGTTCTTC.

The chain employs TRBV9 and TRBJ2-1; the match to TRBD1 covers 8 bases. V shed 2 bases, J shed 7 bases, and the junction held 11 bases outside the gene matches. CDR1 and CDR2 (germline): SGDLS, YYNGEE. The CDR3 is 16 residues long. CDR3 coding DNA: TGTGCCAGCAGCGTTTTGGGACAGGCCGCTTGGAATGAGCAGTTCTTC. Residues: CASSVLGQAAWNEQFF.

This clone was picked up one time. The chain joins TRBV2 to TRBJ2-3, with 7 bases aligning to TRBD1. The trim removed 10 bases at V and 1 base at J, leaving 5 bases unmatched. Germline V CDR1 and CDR2: SNHLY, FYNNEI. CDR3 length: 13 residues. The DNA of the CDR3 is TGTGCCACTGGGACAGTTGGCACAGATACGCAGTATTTT. The encoded protein is CATGTVGTDTQYF.

This clone was detected a few times. This CDR3 is CAREGKGAYGYTF. The CDR3 region has the DNA TGTGCCAGGGAGGGGAAGGGGGCCTATGGCTACACCTTC. V usage is TRBV6-1 and J usage is TRBJ1-2; TRBD1 matches at 7 bases. The CDR3 consists of 13 residues. V was pared by 9 bases and J by 4 bases, with 8 bases of the junction left unmatched. Germline loops: CDR1 MNHNS, CDR2 SASEGT.